This T cell receptor (beta chain) was retrieved from a study of blood T cell repertoires in COVID-19. Original processing notes: Researchers report that nucleated cell counts were estimated from reference gene primer amplification. Some clones are missing from TCRdb's copy, which holds only in-frame ones; the method was immunoSEQ multiplex PCR. V and J calls and clone size are as listed in that table; D and trimming were resolved from the DNA. Counted here are a few hundred thousand clones, about 89% occurring once; the ten biggest clones make up about 9.8%. The germline CDR1 and CDR2 sequences are SGHVS and FQNEAQ. This CDR3 is built from 12 residues. V gave up 5 bases and J gave up 8 bases, with 10 bases separating them.

The TCR originated in a middle-aged man who had recovered from COVID-19. V gene TRBV7-8 combines with J gene TRBJ2-1; D gene unclear. The specimen sequenced was peripheral blood. The CDR3 DNA follows: TGTGCCAGCAGCCCCAGAAACGATGAGCAGTTCTTC. Protein sequence: CASSPRNDEQFF. The full variable domain, completed using reference TRBV7-8 and TRBJ2-1, is GAGVSQSPRYKVAKRGQDVALRCDPISGHVSLFWYQQALGQGPEFLTYFQNEAQLDKSGLPSDRFFAERPEGSVSTLKIQRTQQEDSAVYLCASSPRNDEQFFGPGTRLTVL.